This T cell receptor (beta chain) was recovered during a study of graft-versus-host responses after intestinal transplantation. Study-level information: Recipients obtained multivisceral, liver-intestinal, or isolated intestinal transplants. Induction using anti-thymocyte globulin, followed by tacrolimus and steroids for about three years, was given to all recipients.

This CDR3 is built from 18 residues. V shed 3 bases, J shed 7 bases, and the junction held 17 bases outside the gene matches. The V gene's germline CDR1 is SGHTA and CDR2 FQGTGA. Produced via immunoSEQ multiplex PCR; TCRdb's table is partial and in-frame only. The sample records approximately 20,000 clones, approximately 86% being singletons. Turning to this clone: No antigen is known for it.

Overall study results and limits: After transplant, early declines in HvG clones were associated with peak levels of circulating GvH clones.

The sequenced sample was bone marrow, obtained roughly 19 weeks after transplant. The chain joins TRBV7-3 to TRBJ2-1, with 8 bases lining up with TRBD2. This TCR was sampled from a human patient who received an intestinal transplant, so some T cells may come from the graft donor. CDR3 DNA: TGTGCCAGCAGCTTCCAGGGGCAGGCGGGAGGCTCGGGGAATGAGCAGTTCTTC. The encoded protein is CASSFQGQAGGSGNEQFF.